A selection of T cell receptor beta chains follows, all from one sample in a study of T cells after yellow fever vaccination. TCRdb re-analysed the 5' RACE reads in MiXCR, keeping a single row per CDR3 protein. Among about 210,000 distinct CDR3 sequences, approximately 3.2% were seen once, and the ten largest hold around 3%. The material sequenced was CD4+ T cells sorted from PBMCs, taken 10 days after the yellow fever booster vaccination. The receptors here all came from a man in his late teens or twenties who received the YFV17D yellow fever vaccine. Both conserved end residues are part of each CDR3. The order of the fields is clone size, CDR3 length, J gene, D gene, V gene, CDR3 protein, CDR3 DNA. The D gene is left open where the match is weak. Rows give clone size only sometimes, using once, few, many, or a class for an expanded clone.

>.|15|TRBJ2-1|TRBD2|TRBV7-3
CASSLEGLANNEQFF
TGTGCCAGCAGCTTAGAAGGACTAGCGAACAATGAGCAGTTCTTC
>many|12|TRBJ2-2|.|TRBV7-2
CASSLRGRELFF
TGTGCCAGCAGCCTACGCGGACGGGAGCTGTTTTTT
>many|14|TRBJ1-4|TRBD1|TRBV6-6
CASKGQGLARKLFF
TGTGCCAGCAAAGGACAGGGACTAGCGAGAAAACTGTTTTTT
>.|16|TRBJ1-2|TRBD1|TRBV11-2
CASSLDSGTGTYGYTF
TGTGCCAGCAGCTTAGATTCGGGGACAGGGACCTATGGCTACACCTTC
>.|15|TRBJ1-6|.|TRBV6-1
CASNPTDANHSPLHF
TGTGCCAGCAATCCGACGGATGCGAATCATTCACCCCTCCACTTT
>few|15|TRBJ1-6|.|TRBV5-1
CASSLMTGDNSPLHF
TGCGCCAGCAGCTTGATGACCGGGGATAATTCACCCCTCCACTTT
>many|13|TRBJ1-5|.|TRBV20-1
CSANTGSGQPQHF
TGCAGTGCCAATACAGGGAGTGGGCAGCCCCAGCATTTT
>.|17|TRBJ1-2|.|TRBV7-3
CASSLFPVEGSGYGYTF
TGTGCCAGCAGCTTATTTCCGGTCGAAGGGTCAGGGTATGGCTACACCTTC
>many|15|TRBJ2-1|TRBD2|TRBV7-2
CASSLSSGGLYEQFF
TGTGCCAGCAGCTTAAGTAGCGGGGGGCTGTATGAGCAGTTCTTC
>many|15|TRBJ2-3|.|TRBV9
CASSVAPSGTDTQYF
TGTGCCAGCAGCGTAGCTCCGAGCGGGACAGATACGCAGTATTTT
>few|16|TRBJ2-2|TRBD1|TRBV6-1
CASTPRQGGNTGELFF
TGTGCCAGCACCCCGCGACAGGGGGGGAACACCGGGGAGCTGTTTTTT
>.|20|TRBJ2-1|TRBD1|TRBV4-3
CASSQVWNRGTLVGNNEQFF
TGCGCCAGCAGCCAAGTTTGGAACAGGGGGACGCTAGTTGGAAACAATGAGCAGTTCTTC
>few|13|TRBJ1-2|.|TRBV5-1
CASSLDGRNGYTF
TGCGCCAGCAGCTTGGATGGCCGGAATGGCTACACCTTC
>.|16|TRBJ2-7|.|TRBV20-1
CSARDGHGTRQREQYF
TGCAGTGCTAGAGATGGCCACGGGACAAGGCAAAGGGAGCAGTACTTC
>many|13|TRBJ2-1|.|TRBV7-8
CASSLVLGNEQFF
TGTGCCAGCAGCTTAGTTTTGGGCAATGAGCAGTTCTTC
>many|13|TRBJ2-3|TRBD2|TRBV7-2
CASSLAGSDTQYF
TGTGCCAGCAGCCTAGCGGGGTCAGATACGCAGTATTTT
>many|18|TRBJ2-3|.|TRBV23-1
CASSQSGLFFGDVDTQYF
TGCGCCAGCAGTCAATCAGGGTTATTCTTCGGCGACGTAGATACGCAGTATTTT
>many|12|TRBJ1-1|.|TRBV11-2
CASSLIGAEAFF
TGTGCCAGCAGCTTAATCGGGGCTGAAGCTTTCTTT
>.|12|TRBJ1-1|.|TRBV15
CATSGRNTEAFF
TGTGCCACCAGCGGGAGAAACACTGAAGCTTTCTTT
>.|14|TRBJ1-6|TRBD1|TRBV6-5
CASRKDRRNSPLHF
TGTGCCAGCAGGAAGGACAGGAGAAATTCACCCCTCCACTTT
>.|14|TRBJ1-2|TRBD1|TRBV12-3/TRBV12-4
CASSNQDRVGGYTF
TGTGCCAGCAGCAACCAGGACAGGGTGGGAGGCTACACCTTC
>many|13|TRBJ2-4|.|TRBV5-5
CASSLGGVAIQYF
TGTGCCAGCAGCTTGGGGGGGGTGGCCATTCAGTACTTC
>few|13|TRBJ2-7|.|TRBV3-1
CASSRWGGLEQYF
TGTGCCAGCAGCCGCTGGGGTGGGCTCGAGCAGTACTTC
>many|15|TRBJ2-2|.|TRBV5-1
CASSFGGGNTGELFF
TGCGCCAGCAGCTTCGGAGGAGGGAACACCGGGGAGCTGTTTTTT
>many|15|TRBJ1-4|.|TRBV4-3
CASSQGEGTNEKLFF
TGCGCCAGCAGCCAAGGGGAGGGAACTAATGAAAAACTGTTTTTT
>.|15|TRBJ2-1|TRBD2|TRBV3-1
CASSQSAGGRNEQFF
TGTGCCAGCAGCCAATCGGCGGGGGGGAGGAATGAGCAGTTCTTC
>.|14|TRBJ1-2|TRBD1|TRBV18
CASSPDREGNGYTF
TGTGCCAGCTCACCCGACAGGGAAGGGAATGGCTACACCTTC